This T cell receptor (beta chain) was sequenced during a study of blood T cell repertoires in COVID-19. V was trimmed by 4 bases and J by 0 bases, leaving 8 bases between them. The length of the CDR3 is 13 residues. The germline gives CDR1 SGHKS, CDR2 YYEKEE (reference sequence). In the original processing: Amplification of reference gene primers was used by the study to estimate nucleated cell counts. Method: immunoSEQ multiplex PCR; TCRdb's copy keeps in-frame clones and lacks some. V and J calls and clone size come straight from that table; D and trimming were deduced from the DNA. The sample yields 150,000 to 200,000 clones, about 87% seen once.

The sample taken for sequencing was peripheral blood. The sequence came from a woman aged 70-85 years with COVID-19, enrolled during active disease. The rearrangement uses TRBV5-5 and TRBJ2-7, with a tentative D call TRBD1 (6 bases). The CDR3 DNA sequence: TGTGCCAGCAGCAGGACAGACTCCTACGAGCAGTACTTC. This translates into CASSRTDSYEQYF.